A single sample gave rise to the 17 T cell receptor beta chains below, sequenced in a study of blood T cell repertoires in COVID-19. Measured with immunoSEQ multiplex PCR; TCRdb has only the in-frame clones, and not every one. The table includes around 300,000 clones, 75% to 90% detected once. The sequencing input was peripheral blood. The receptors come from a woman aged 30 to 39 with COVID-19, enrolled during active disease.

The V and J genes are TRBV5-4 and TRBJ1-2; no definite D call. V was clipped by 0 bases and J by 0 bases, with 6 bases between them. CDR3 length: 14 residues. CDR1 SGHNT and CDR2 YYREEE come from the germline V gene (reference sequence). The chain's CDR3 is CASSLDSSNYGYTF. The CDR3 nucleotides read TGTGCCAGCAGCTTGGACAGTTCTAACTATGGCTACACCTTC.

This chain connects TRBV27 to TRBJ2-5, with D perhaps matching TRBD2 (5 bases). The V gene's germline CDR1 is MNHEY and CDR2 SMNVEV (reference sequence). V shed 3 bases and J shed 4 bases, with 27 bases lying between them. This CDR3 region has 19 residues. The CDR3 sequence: CASSLSGVPLALGRETQYF. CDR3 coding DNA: TGTGCCAGCAGTTTGTCTGGGGTCCCGCTAGCCTTAGGTCGAGAGACCCAGTACTTC.

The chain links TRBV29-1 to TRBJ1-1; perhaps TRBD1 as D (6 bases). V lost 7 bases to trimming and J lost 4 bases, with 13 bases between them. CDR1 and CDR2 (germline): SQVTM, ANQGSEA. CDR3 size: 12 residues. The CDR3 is CSDTGRGTEAFF. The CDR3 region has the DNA TGCAGCGACACAGGGAGAGGCACTGAAGCTTTCTTT.

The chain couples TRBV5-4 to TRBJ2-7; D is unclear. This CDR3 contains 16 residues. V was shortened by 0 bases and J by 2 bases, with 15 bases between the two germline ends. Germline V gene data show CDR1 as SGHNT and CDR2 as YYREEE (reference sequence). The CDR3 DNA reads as TGTGCCAGCAGCTTGGCTGCAGGCCGTATTACCTACGAGCAGTACTTC. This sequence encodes CASSLAAGRITYEQYF.

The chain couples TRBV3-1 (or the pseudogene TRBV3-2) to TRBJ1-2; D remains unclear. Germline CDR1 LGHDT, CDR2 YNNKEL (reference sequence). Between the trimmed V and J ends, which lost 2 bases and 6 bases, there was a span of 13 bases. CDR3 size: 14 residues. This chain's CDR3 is CASSQKRSDHGYTF. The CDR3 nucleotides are TGTGCCAGCAGCCAAAAGAGGTCTGACCATGGCTACACCTTC.

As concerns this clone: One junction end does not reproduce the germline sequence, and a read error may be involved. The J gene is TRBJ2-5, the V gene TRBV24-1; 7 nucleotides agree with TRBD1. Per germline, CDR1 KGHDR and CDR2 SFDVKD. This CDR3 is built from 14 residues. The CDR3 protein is CATSDPGQQGTQYF. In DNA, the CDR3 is TGTGCCACCAGTGATCCGGGACAGCAAGGGACCCAGTACTTC.

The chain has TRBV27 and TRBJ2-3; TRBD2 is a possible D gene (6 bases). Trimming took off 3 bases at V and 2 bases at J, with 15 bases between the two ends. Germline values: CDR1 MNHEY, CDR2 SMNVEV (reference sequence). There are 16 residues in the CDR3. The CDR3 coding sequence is TGTGCCAGCAGTTTGAGCGGGCCGGCGTTCACAGATACGCAGTATTTT. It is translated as CASSLSGPAFTDTQYF.

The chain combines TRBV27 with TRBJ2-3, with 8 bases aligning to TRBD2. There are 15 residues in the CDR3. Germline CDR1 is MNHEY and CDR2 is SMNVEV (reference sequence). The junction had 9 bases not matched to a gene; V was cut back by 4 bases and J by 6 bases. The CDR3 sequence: CASSYGTSFVDTQYF. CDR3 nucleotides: TGTGCCAGCAGTTACGGGACTAGTTTTGTTGATACGCAGTATTTT.

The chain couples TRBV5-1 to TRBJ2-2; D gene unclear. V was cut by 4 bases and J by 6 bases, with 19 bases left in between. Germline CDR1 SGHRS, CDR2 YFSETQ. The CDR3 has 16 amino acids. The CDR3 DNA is TGCGCCAGCAGCCCCAACGCCATTAACACCGCCGGGGAGCTGTTTTTT. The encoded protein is CASSPNAINTAGELFF.

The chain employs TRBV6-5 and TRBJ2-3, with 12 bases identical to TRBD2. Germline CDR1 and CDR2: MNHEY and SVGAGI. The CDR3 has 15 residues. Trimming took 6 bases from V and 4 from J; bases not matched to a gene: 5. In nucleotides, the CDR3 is TGTGCCAGCAGCAGGACTAGCGGGGAAGCAGATACGCAGTATTTT. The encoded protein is CASSRTSGEADTQYF.

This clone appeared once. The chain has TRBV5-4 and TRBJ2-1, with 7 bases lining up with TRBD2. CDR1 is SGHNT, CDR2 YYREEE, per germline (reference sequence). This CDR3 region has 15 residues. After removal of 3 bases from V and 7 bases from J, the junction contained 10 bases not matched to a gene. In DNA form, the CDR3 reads TGTGCCAGCAGCTCACCCGTGGCGGGAGTTAATGAGCAGTTCTTC. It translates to CASSSPVAGVNEQFF.

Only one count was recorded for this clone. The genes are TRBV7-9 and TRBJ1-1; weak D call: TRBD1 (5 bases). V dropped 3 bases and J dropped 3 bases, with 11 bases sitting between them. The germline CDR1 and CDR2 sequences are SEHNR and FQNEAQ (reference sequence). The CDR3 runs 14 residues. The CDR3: CASSFDGGYTEAFF. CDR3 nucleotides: TGTGCCAGCAGCTTCGATGGGGGGTACACTGAAGCTTTCTTT.

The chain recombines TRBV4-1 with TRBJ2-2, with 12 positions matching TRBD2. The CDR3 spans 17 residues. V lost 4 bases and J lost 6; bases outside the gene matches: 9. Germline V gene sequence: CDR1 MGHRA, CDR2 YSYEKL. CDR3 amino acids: CASSPVGLAGGAGELFF. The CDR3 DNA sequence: TGCGCCAGCAGCCCTGTCGGGCTAGCGGGAGGGGCCGGGGAGCTGTTTTTT.

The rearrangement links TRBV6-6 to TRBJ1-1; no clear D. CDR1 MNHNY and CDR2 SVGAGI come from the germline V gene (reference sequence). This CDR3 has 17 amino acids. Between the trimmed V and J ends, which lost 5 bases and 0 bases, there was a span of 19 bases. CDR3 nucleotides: TGTGCCAGCAGTCAGGCGAGGGAGCGGATAGTGAACACTGAAGCTTTCTTT. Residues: CASSQARERIVNTEAFF.

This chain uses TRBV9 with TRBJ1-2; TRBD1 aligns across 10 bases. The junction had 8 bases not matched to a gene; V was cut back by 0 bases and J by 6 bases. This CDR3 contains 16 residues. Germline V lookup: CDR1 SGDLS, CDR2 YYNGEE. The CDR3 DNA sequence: TGTGCCAGCAGCGTAGAGCCCGGGGGACAGGGGCATGGCTACACCTTC. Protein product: CASSVEPGGQGHGYTF.

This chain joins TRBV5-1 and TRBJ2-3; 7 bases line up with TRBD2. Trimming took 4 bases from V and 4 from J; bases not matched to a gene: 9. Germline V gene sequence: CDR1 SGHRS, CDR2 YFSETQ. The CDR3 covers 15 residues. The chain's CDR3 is CASSLTVAGADTQYF. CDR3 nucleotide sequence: TGCGCCAGCAGCCTGACGGTCGCGGGAGCAGATACGCAGTATTTT.

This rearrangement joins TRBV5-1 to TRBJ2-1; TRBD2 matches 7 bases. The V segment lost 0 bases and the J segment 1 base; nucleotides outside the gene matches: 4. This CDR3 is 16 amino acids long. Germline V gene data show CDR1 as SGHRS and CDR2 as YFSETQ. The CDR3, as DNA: TGCGCCAGCAGCTTGGGGGCGGGAGCGTCCTACAATGAGCAGTTCTTC. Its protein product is CASSLGAGASYNEQFF. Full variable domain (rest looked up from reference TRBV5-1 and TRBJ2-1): KAGVTQTPRYLIKTRGQQVTLSCSPISGHRSVSWYQQTPGQGLQFLFEYFSETQRNKGNFPGRFSGRQFSNSRSEMNVSTLELGDSALYLCASSLGAGASYNEQFFGPGTRLTVL.